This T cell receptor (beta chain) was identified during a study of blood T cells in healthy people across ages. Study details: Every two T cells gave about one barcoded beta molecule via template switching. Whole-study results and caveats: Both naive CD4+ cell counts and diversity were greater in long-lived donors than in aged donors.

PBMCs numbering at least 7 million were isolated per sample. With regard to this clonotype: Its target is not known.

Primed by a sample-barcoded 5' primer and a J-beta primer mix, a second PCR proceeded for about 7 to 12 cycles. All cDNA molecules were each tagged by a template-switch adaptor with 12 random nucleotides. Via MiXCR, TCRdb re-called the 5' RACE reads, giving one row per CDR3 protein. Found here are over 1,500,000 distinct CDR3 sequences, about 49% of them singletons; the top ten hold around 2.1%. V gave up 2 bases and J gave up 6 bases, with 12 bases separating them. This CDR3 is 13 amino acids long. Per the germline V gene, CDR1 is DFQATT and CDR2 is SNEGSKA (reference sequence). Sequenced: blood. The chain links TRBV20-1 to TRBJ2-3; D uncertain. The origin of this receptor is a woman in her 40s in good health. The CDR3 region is CSARLQIKDTQYF. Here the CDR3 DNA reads TGCAGTGCTAGATTGCAGATCAAGGATACGCAGTATTTT.